The 17 T cell receptor beta chains below come from one sample, sequenced in a study of early T cells in non-severe SARS-CoV-2 infection. TCRdb redid the calling of the 5' RACE reads with MiXCR, one entry per CDR3 protein. The sample consists of tens of thousands of distinct CDR3 sequences, about 6.2% of them appearing once. The material sequenced was whole blood. The source is an adult who was a healthcare worker with PCR-confirmed SARS-CoV-2 infection or an uninfected control (not recorded which).

There are many counts of this clonotype. The chain is built from TRBV5-4 and TRBJ2-4; TRBD2 might be the D (5 bases). The V end lost 0 bases, the J end lost 3 bases, and 7 bases lay between the germline ends. CDR1 is SGHNT, CDR2 YYREEE, per germline (reference sequence). This CDR3 region has 14 residues. CDR3 bases: TGTGCCAGCAGCTTGGGGACTGGCAAAAACATTCAGTACTTC. Translation gives CASSLGTGKNIQYF.

This rearrangement joins TRBV10-3 to TRBJ1-6; D remains unclear. CDR3 size: 13 residues. Between the trimmed V and J ends, which lost 6 bases and 10 bases, there was a span of 13 bases. Germline assignment: CDR1 ENHRY and CDR2 SYGVKD. The DNA of the CDR3 is TGTGCCATCAGAGGACTGGGTGGATCACCCCTCCACTTT. The encoded protein is CAIRGLGGSPLHF.

This clonotype has a handful of counts. V is TRBV6-2 or TRBV6-3 and J is TRBJ1-1, with D possibly matching TRBD1 (5 bases). Per the germline V gene, CDR1 is MNHEY and CDR2 is SVGEGT. CDR3 size: 17 residues. Trimming took 0 bases from V and 4 from J, leaving 18 bases between them. The CDR3: CASSYSRDSRAITEAFF. Here the CDR3 DNA reads TGTGCCAGCAGTTACTCCCGCGACAGCCGGGCGATCACTGAAGCTTTCTTT.

The rearrangement links TRBV6-6 to TRBJ2-3; D perhaps matches TRBD1 (6 bases). CDR3 length equals 13 residues. Germline V gene data show CDR1 as MNHNY and CDR2 as SVGAGI (reference sequence). V dropped 4 bases and J dropped 3 bases, with 8 bases sitting between them. In nucleotides, the CDR3 is TGTGCCAGCAGTTTAGACAGGACAGATACGCAGTATTTT. It is translated as CASSLDRTDTQYF.

This clonotype showed up just a few times. This chain links TRBV6-5 with TRBJ1-2; no firm D call. Germline V gene data show CDR1 as MNHEY and CDR2 as SVGAGI. There are 13 residues in the CDR3. The V end was cut by 6 bases, the J end by 8 bases, with 16 bases between. CDR3 region: CASSQNPARGYTF. The DNA of the CDR3 is TGTGCCAGCAGCCAAAACCCGGCGAGAGGCTACACCTTC.

This clonotype was seen at least ten times. V gene TRBV4-1 combines with J gene TRBJ2-3; maybe TRBD2 (6 bases). Germline V gene lookup returns CDR1 MGHRA and CDR2 YSYEKL. The CDR3 runs 16 residues. The V end was cut by 5 bases, the J end by 5 bases, with 20 bases between. As DNA, the CDR3 is TGCGCCAGCAGCACCCGGAGGGGTGGGGCCGGAGATACGCAGTATTTT. It yields the protein CASSTRRGGAGDTQYF.

This clonotype was counted at least ten times. The CDR3 loop is CASSQLDTQYF. CDR3 DNA sequence: TGTGCCAGCAGCCAATTAGATACGCAGTATTTT. The chain joins TRBV4-2 to TRBJ2-3; D is uncertain. The germline V gene has CDR1 LGHNA and CDR2 YNFKEQ. V was pared by 2 bases and J by 5 bases, with 2 bases between. This CDR3 region has 11 residues.

This clonotype was counted at least ten times. V gene TRBV7-9 combines with J gene TRBJ2-2; 8 positions agree with TRBD1. With 5 bases clipped from V and 3 bases from J, the junction kept 14 bases outside the gene matches. Germline CDR1 SEHNR, CDR2 FQNEAQ (reference sequence). This CDR3 comprises 18 residues. The DNA of the CDR3 is TGTGCCAGCAGCCTGACCCCCAGGGGGCCCTTGGACACCGGGGAGCTGTTTTTT. Residues: CASSLTPRGPLDTGELFF.

This clonotype has at least ten counts. The chain recombines TRBV20-1 with TRBJ1-2, with D unresolved. The CDR3 has 14 amino acids. V lost 0 bases to trimming and J lost 3 bases, with 11 bases between them. The germline gives CDR1 DFQATT, CDR2 SNEGSKA (reference sequence). The CDR3 bases are TGCAGTGCTAGAGATGGGCCCTCTTACTATGGCTACACCTTC. Its protein product is CSARDGPSYYGYTF.

This clonotype was observed many times. This chain links TRBV3-1 with TRBJ1-3, with a weak D call TRBD1 (5 bases). Trimming took 2 bases from V and 11 from J, leaving 25 bases between them. Germline-derived CDR1 and CDR2 are LGHDT and YNNKEL (reference sequence). CDR3 length: 17 amino acids. In nucleotides, the CDR3 is TGTGCCAGCAGCCAATCTAGGACGTCTTTTGGGGACTACGCCATATATTTT. Its protein product is CASSQSRTSFGDYAIYF.

This clonotype showed up many times. The CDR3 region is CASSLLRAPYEQYF. The CDR3 DNA reads TGTGCCAGCAGTTTACTGCGGGCCCCCTACGAGCAGTACTTC. The J gene is TRBJ2-7, the V gene TRBV12-3 or TRBV12-4; D may be TRBD2 (5 bases). The CDR3 has 14 residues. The ends were cut back, 2 bases at V and 2 bases at J, with 10 bases in the middle.

This clonotype was recorded at least ten times. The gene calls are TRBV19 and TRBJ1-6; no clear D gene. The CDR3 totals 14 residues. The ends were cut back, 3 bases at V and 9 bases at J, with 12 bases in the middle. Germline values: CDR1 LNHDA, CDR2 SQIVND (reference sequence). The CDR3: CASSIAGSGSPLHF. In DNA form, the CDR3 reads TGTGCCAGTAGTATCGCTGGGAGTGGTTCACCCCTCCACTTT.

The chain combines TRBV18 with TRBJ2-5; D ambiguous. Germline-derived CDR1 and CDR2 are KGHSH and LQKENI. Between the trimmed V and J ends, which lost 1 base and 4 bases, there was a span of 7 bases. The CDR3 has 13 amino acids. The CDR3 region has the DNA TGTGCCAGCTCACCACTAACGGGAGAGACCCAGTACTTC. It codes for CASSPLTGETQYF.

This clonotype has a count of ten or more. V and J are TRBV9 and TRBJ2-2, with no clear D. CDR1 and CDR2 from the germline V gene are SGDLS and YYNGEE. This CDR3 spans 16 amino acids. V shed 4 bases and J shed 0 bases, with 13 bases lying between them. The CDR3 coding sequence is TGTGCCAGCAGCCCCCGCCTGGGTTCGAACACCGGGGAGCTGTTTTTT. It specifies CASSPRLGSNTGELFF.

This clonotype occurred many times. This chain uses TRBV7-2 with TRBJ2-3; unclear D gene. V was cut by 0 bases and J by 7 bases, with 14 bases left in between. Germline lookup yields CDR1 SGHTA and CDR2 FQGNSA. This CDR3 region has 15 residues. The CDR3 DNA reads as TGTGCCAGCAGCTTAGCCCCGGCTAGTAGCCATACGCAGTATTTT. It encodes CASSLAPASSHTQYF.

J is TRBJ2-3 and V is TRBV7-2, with 8 bases aligning to TRBD1. This CDR3 spans 15 amino acids. V was pared by 5 bases and J by 1 base, with 5 bases of the junction left unmatched. The germline CDR1 and CDR2 sequences are SGHTA and FQGNSA. CDR3 region: CASSPGQGGTDTQYF. The CDR3 region has the DNA TGTGCCAGCAGCCCCGGACAGGGCGGCACAGATACGCAGTATTTT.

The chain carries TRBV28 and TRBJ1-4, with D perhaps matching TRBD1 (5 bases). Trimming left V 0 bases short and J 8 bases short, with 22 bases between. This CDR3 spans 18 amino acids. Germline V CDR1 and CDR2: MDHEN, SYDVKM. Here the CDR3 reads CASSLWSLRTRGEEKLFF. The DNA for the CDR3 is TGTGCCAGCAGTTTATGGAGTCTCAGGACCCGAGGGGAGGAAAAACTGTTTTTT.